One sample yielded the 31 T cell receptor beta chains listed below, sequenced in a study of tumor-infiltrating lymphocytes in localized non-small cell lung cancer. Measured with immunoSEQ multiplex PCR; TCRdb has only the in-frame clones, and not every one. The sample yields 6,400 or so clones, around 77% seen once. The sample comprised lung tumor tissue. The receptor source for this set is a human donor with non-small cell lung cancer.

The chain joins TRBV4-1 to TRBJ2-5, with 8 positions matching TRBD2. The trim removed 4 bases at V and 5 bases at J, leaving 18 bases unmatched. The length of the CDR3 is 18 residues. Per germline, CDR1 MGHRA and CDR2 YSYEKL. The CDR3, as DNA: TGCGCCAGCAGCCGGACGGGAGGGACCCTTCTGAACGGGGAGACCCAGTACTTC. Protein: CASSRTGGTLLNGETQYF.

This clone is a singleton in its sample. This sequence joins TRBV18 and TRBJ2-3; 9 bases are shared with TRBD1. This CDR3 has 17 residues. J was trimmed by 3 bases and V by 4 bases; bases with no gene match: 11. Germline CDR1 KGHSH, CDR2 LQKENI. For the CDR3, the DNA is TGTGCCAGCTCACTATCTCCCGGACAGGGGTGGACAGATACGCAGTATTTT. This translates into CASSLSPGQGWTDTQYF. The whole variable domain, filled in from reference TRBV18 and TRBJ2-3, reads NAGVMQNPRHLVRRRGQEARLRCSPMKGHSHVYWYRQLPEEGLKFMVYLQKENIIDESGMPKERFSAEFPKEGPSILRIQQVVRGDSAAYFCASSLSPGQGWTDTQYFGPGTRLTVL.

This chain links TRBV5-1 with TRBJ2-7, with a possible D match to TRBD1 (6 bases). The CDR3 is made up of 14 amino acids. The V gene lost 4 bases and the J gene lost 2 bases, with 13 bases spanning the gap. The V gene's germline CDR1 is SGHRS and CDR2 YFSETQ. The CDR3 DNA reads as TGCGCCAGCAGCCCCCTGGACAGCCCCTACGAGCAGTACTTC. The encoded protein is CASSPLDSPYEQYF.

The chain combines TRBV5-6 with TRBJ2-1; D may be TRBD2 (6 bases). The germline CDR1 and CDR2 sequences are SGHDT and YYEEEE. V was pared by 4 bases and J by 10 bases, with 18 bases between. The CDR3 sequence is 14 residues long. DNA of the CDR3: TGTGCCAGCAGCCCGGGACTCGGGTTTAGAGAGCAGTTCTTC. Its protein product is CASSPGLGFREQFF.

The V gene is TRBV5-4, the J gene TRBJ1-2, with D hard to call. V was cut by 4 bases and J by 5 bases, with 12 bases left in between. The V gene's germline CDR1 is SGHNT and CDR2 YYREEE (reference sequence). The CDR3 consists of 13 residues. The DNA of the CDR3 is TGTGCCAGCAGCGTGGGGAGAGAGTATGGCTACACCTTC. It codes for CASSVGREYGYTF.

This clone occurred once. The genes are TRBV5-1 and TRBJ2-5, with 7 nucleotides matching TRBD1. V shed 1 base and J 2 bases; nucleotides not matched to a gene: 5. The CDR3 has 15 amino acids. In germline, CDR1 is SGHRS, CDR2 YFSETQ. The CDR3 sequence is CASSLIPGQQETQYF. The CDR3 bases are TGCGCCAGCAGCTTGATACCGGGACAGCAAGAGACCCAGTACTTC.

The chain recombines TRBV10-3 with TRBJ1-3, with D possibly matching TRBD1 (6 bases). V was trimmed by 4 bases and J by 3 bases, leaving 10 bases between them. From germline, CDR1 is ENHRY and CDR2 SYGVKD. This CDR3 region has 14 residues. This CDR3 reads CAISAGGFGNTIYF. The CDR3 DNA sequence: TGTGCCATCAGTGCCGGGGGCTTTGGAAACACCATATATTTT.

The V gene is TRBV11-3, the J gene TRBJ2-1; D is uncertain. Between the trimmed V and J ends, which lost 2 bases and 7 bases, there was a span of 9 bases. The germline V gene has CDR1 SGHNT and CDR2 YENEEA. This CDR3 contains 13 residues. Written as DNA, the CDR3 is TGTGCCAGCAGCTTAAACCAGGAGAATGAGCAGTTCTTC. Protein product: CASSLNQENEQFF.

The table lists this clone with a few counts. The chain combines TRBV10-2 with TRBJ1-1; unclear D gene. The CDR3 has 14 amino acids. Germline loops: CDR1 WSHSY, CDR2 SAAADI. V was trimmed by 0 bases and J by 5 bases, leaving 10 bases between them. Written as DNA, the CDR3 is TGCGCCAGCAGTGAGTCGACGGGGAGTACTGAAGCTTTCTTT. Amino acids: CASSESTGSTEAFF.

V and J are TRBV5-6 and TRBJ1-1; 8 bases are shared with TRBD1. The CDR3 spans 16 residues. Trimming removed 3 bases from V and 1 base from J; junction bases left unmatched: 8. Germline lookup yields CDR1 SGHDT and CDR2 YYEEEE. The CDR3 protein is CASSSDRVRWNTEAFF. In DNA form, the CDR3 reads TGTGCCAGCAGCTCGGACAGGGTCCGATGGAACACTGAAGCTTTCTTT.

The chain joins TRBV18 to TRBJ1-2, with D unresolved. Germline values: CDR1 KGHSH, CDR2 LQKENI. V was trimmed by 3 bases and J by 6 bases, leaving 14 bases between them. CDR3 length: 14 residues. CDR3 in amino acids: CASSPTPTQDGYTF. DNA for the CDR3: TGTGCCAGCTCACCCACCCCAACACAAGATGGCTACACCTTC. Together with reference TRBV18 and TRBJ1-2, the CDR3 gives the full variable domain: NAGVMQNPRHLVRRRGQEARLRCSPMKGHSHVYWYRQLPEEGLKFMVYLQKENIIDESGMPKERFSAEFPKEGPSILRIQQVVRGDSAAYFCASSPTPTQDGYTFGSGTRLTVV.

In its sample, this clone was seen once. The rearrangement joins TRBV6-1 to TRBJ2-7; TRBD1 is a possible D gene (6 bases). Germline V lookup: CDR1 MNHNS, CDR2 SASEGT. The CDR3 has 14 amino acids. Trimming removed 6 bases from V and 2 bases from J, with 14 bases in between. Here the CDR3 reads CASSQPTGTYEQYF. The DNA of the CDR3 is TGTGCCAGCAGCCAACCTACAGGGACCTACGAGCAGTACTTC.

This clone turned up a few times. V is TRBV6-1 and J is TRBJ1-2; D remains unclear. Germline lookup yields CDR1 MNHNS and CDR2 SASEGT. The CDR3 extends over 11 amino acids. The V end lost 8 bases, the J end lost 4 bases, and 8 bases lay between the germline ends. The CDR3 loop reads CASGRVYGYTF. CDR3 sequence (DNA): TGTGCCAGCGGCAGAGTCTATGGCTACACCTTC.

The J gene is TRBJ2-2, the V gene TRBV5-4; tentative D call: TRBD1 (5 bases). Germline V gene lookup returns CDR1 SGHNT and CDR2 YYREEE (reference sequence). The V end was cut by 1 base, the J end by 2 bases, with 12 bases between. The CDR3 length is 16 residues. This chain's CDR3 is CASSLKGSRNTGELFF. The CDR3 coding sequence is TGTGCCAGCAGCTTGAAGGGGTCGCGTAACACCGGGGAGCTGTTTTTT.

The chain uses TRBV5-1 and TRBJ2-5; D is ambiguous. The DNA end is more similar to TRBJ2-7, so the J call may be wrong. The CDR3 extends over 12 amino acids. Germline V gene data show CDR1 as SGHRS and CDR2 as YFSETQ. CDR3: CASSGDSYEQYF. The CDR3 DNA reads as TGCGCCAGCAGCGGTGACTCCTACGAGCAGTACTTC.

In this sample, this clone turned up a few times. This chain connects TRBV11-3 to TRBJ2-5, with D possibly matching TRBD2 (5 bases). The CDR3 consists of 15 residues. CDR1 SGHNT and CDR2 YENEEA come from the germline V gene. Trimming removed 1 base from V and 1 base from J, with 10 bases in between. CDR3 region: CASSLGAERQETQYF. The CDR3 coding sequence is TGTGCCAGCAGCTTAGGAGCGGAGCGCCAAGAGACCCAGTACTTC.

The chain carries TRBV5-1 and TRBJ1-2; D ambiguous. The V end lost 4 bases, the J end lost 4 bases, and 17 bases lay between the germline ends. The CDR3 runs to 15 residues. The germline CDR1 and CDR2 sequences are SGHRS and YFSETQ. The CDR3 is CASSPTLSGSYGYTF. The DNA for the CDR3 is TGCGCCAGCAGCCCAACGCTGTCCGGGTCCTATGGCTACACCTTC.

In this sample, this clone is large. The gene calls are TRBV28 and TRBJ2-7, with 11 bases that match TRBD2. The germline gives CDR1 MDHEN, CDR2 SYDVKM. The V gene end was trimmed by 2 bases and the J gene end by 2 bases; junction bases not matched to a gene: 5. The CDR3 contains 16 residues. CDR3 residues: CASSLRASGRTYEQYF. For the CDR3, the DNA is TGTGCCAGCAGTTTACGGGCTAGCGGGAGGACCTACGAGCAGTACTTC.

The chain uses TRBV30 and TRBJ2-5; TRBD2 might be the D (5 bases). The CDR3 contains 12 residues. Germline V gene lookup returns CDR1 GTSNPN and CDR2 SVGIG (reference sequence). V lost 0 bases and J 7 bases, leaving 9 bases between the germline ends. The CDR3 reads CAWSVNEGTQYF. The CDR3 region has the DNA TGTGCCTGGAGTGTAAATGAGGGGACCCAGTACTTC.

This clone was seen a handful of times. The CDR3 spells CASSVRAGIYGYTF. CDR3 DNA sequence: TGTGCCAGCAGCGTAAGGGCAGGGATTTATGGCTACACCTTC. The gene calls are TRBV9 and TRBJ1-2; a weak D match, TRBD1 (5 bases). V was shortened by 1 base and J by 5 bases, with 12 bases between the two germline ends. The CDR3 length is 14 residues. Per germline, CDR1 SGDLS and CDR2 YYNGEE.

The CDR3 loop reads CASSLASTSGVQFF. In DNA form, the CDR3 reads TGTGCCAGCAGCTTAGCCTCGACTAGCGGGGTACAGTTCTTC. The chain employs TRBV7-9 and TRBJ2-1; 11 nucleotides match TRBD2. This CDR3 spans 14 amino acids. V was clipped by 0 bases and J by 13 bases; unmatched bases: 5. Germline V gives CDR1 SEHNR, CDR2 FQNEAQ (reference sequence).

The V and J genes are TRBV19 and TRBJ1-5; D call uncertain. The CDR3 sequence is 13 residues long. V was clipped by 5 bases and J by 2 bases, with 7 bases between them. CDR1 LNHDA and CDR2 SQIVND come from the germline V gene (reference sequence). CDR3 residues: CASSVDRNQPQHF. The CDR3 DNA is TGTGCCAGTAGTGTGGACCGCAATCAGCCCCAGCATTTT.

The gene calls are TRBV30 and TRBJ1-1, with 7 bases aligning to TRBD1. This CDR3 comprises 15 residues. The trim removed 1 base at V and 1 base at J, leaving 6 bases unmatched. Per germline, CDR1 GTSNPN and CDR2 SVGIG (reference sequence). The CDR3 DNA follows: TGTGCCTGGAGTGCGCCGGACAGGACGAACACTGAAGCTTTCTTT. Amino acids: CAWSAPDRTNTEAFF.

The J gene is TRBJ2-1, the V gene TRBV29-1; 9 bases are a match to TRBD2. The trim removed 2 bases at V and 9 bases at J, leaving 5 bases unmatched. This CDR3 has 13 amino acids. The germline CDR1 and CDR2 sequences are SQVTM and ANQGSEA. The CDR3 here is CSVEPSGNSEQFF. CDR3 nucleotides: TGCAGCGTTGAACCTAGCGGGAACAGTGAGCAGTTCTTC.

The chain employs TRBV2 and TRBJ2-7; no reliable D call. This CDR3 comprises 13 residues. Looked up from germline, CDR1 is SNHLY and CDR2 is FYNNEI. V was clipped by 6 bases and J by 1 base, with 10 bases between them. The CDR3, as DNA: TGTGCCAGCAGGCGCACTCCGTCCTACGAGCAGTACTTC. Protein sequence: CASRRTPSYEQYF.

The chain combines TRBV5-1 with TRBJ1-1, with D uncertain. V was pared by 0 bases and J by 8 bases, with 11 bases between. The CDR3 is 13 amino acids. Germline CDR1 SGHRS, CDR2 YFSETQ. The CDR3 DNA sequence: TGCGCCAGCAGCTTGGGCGATAGCCCGGAAGCTTTCTTT. Translated: CASSLGDSPEAFF.

In its sample, this clone was seen a few times. V is TRBV2 and J is TRBJ1-3, with 8 bases lining up with TRBD1. The junction had 23 bases not matched to a gene; V was cut back by 6 bases and J by 7 bases. The CDR3 consists of 19 residues. The germline CDR1 and CDR2 sequences are SNHLY and FYNNEI. CDR3 protein: CASRPQETPPGQVLNTIYF. CDR3 bases: TGTGCCAGCAGGCCCCAGGAAACTCCTCCGGGACAGGTTTTGAACACCATATATTTT.

The chain carries TRBV7-2 and TRBJ2-3; possibly TRBD2 for D (6 bases). The ends were cut back, 0 bases at V and 2 bases at J, with 12 bases in the middle. CDR3 length: 16 amino acids. CDR1 is SGHTA, CDR2 FQGNSA, per germline. The CDR3 DNA reads TGTGCCAGCAGCTTAGCGGCTAGCGTATACACAGATACGCAGTATTTT. The encoded protein is CASSLAASVYTDTQYF.

The V call is TRBV29-1, the J call TRBJ1-1; D uncertain. The germline V gene encodes CDR1 SQVTM and CDR2 ANQGSEA. The CDR3 covers 12 residues. V was trimmed by 4 bases and J by 6 bases, leaving 12 bases between them. CDR3 in DNA: TGCAGCGTTGGGGGATATGGCGCTGAAGCTTTCTTT. Amino acid sequence: CSVGGYGAEAFF. Together with reference TRBV29-1 and TRBJ1-1, the CDR3 gives the full variable domain: SAVISQKPSRDICQRGTSLTIQCQVDSQVTMMFWYRQQPGQSLTLIATANQGSEATYESGFVIDKFPISRPNLTFSTLTVSNMSPEDSSIYLCSVGGYGAEAFFGQGTRLTVV.

The rearrangement links TRBV30 to TRBJ2-7; D not resolved. The CDR3 sequence is 11 residues long. V lost 8 bases, J lost 2 bases, and 10 bases lay in between. Germline V gene data show CDR1 as GTSNPN and CDR2 as SVGIG (reference sequence). Here the CDR3 reads CARMDAYEQYF. Here the CDR3 DNA reads TGTGCCCGGATGGACGCCTACGAGCAGTACTTC.

This clone is medium-sized. The chain uses TRBV27 and TRBJ2-2; D is undetermined. From germline, CDR1 is MNHEY and CDR2 SMNVEV (reference sequence). The CDR3 extends over 13 amino acids. V was shortened by 4 bases and J by 8 bases, with 11 bases between the two germline ends. CDR3 bases: TGTGCCAGCAGTTACGAGGATATGGGGGAGCTGTTTTTT. Amino acids: CASSYEDMGELFF.